These 32 T cell receptor beta chains were all obtained from the same sample, sequenced in a study of blood T cells in healthy people across ages. For the second PCR, which ran for roughly 6 to 12 cycles, a sample-barcoded 5' primer and a J-beta primer mix were used. In TCRdb, the 5' RACE reads were re-called with MiXCR into one record per CDR3 protein. The data show roughly 800,000 distinct CDR3 sequences, around 25% seen once. The same data also contributed to another study, on T cells of mothers and their children.

The material sequenced was blood. All receptors come from a boy aged 5-17 years in good health.

The chain combines TRBV7-2 with TRBJ1-3; D gene uncertain. The CDR3 sequence is 15 residues long. Trimming shortened V by 6 bases and J by 4 bases, and 16 bases separated the two germline ends. Germline CDR1 SGHTA, CDR2 FQGNSA. CDR3 DNA sequence: TGTGCCAGCAGACCGGATGGAGGAACGGGAAACACCATATATTTT. Amino acids: CASRPDGGTGNTIYF.

This clonotype was found many times. The rearrangement links TRBV7-2 to TRBJ1-1; D not resolved. In germline, CDR1 is SGHTA, CDR2 FQGNSA. V shed 1 base and J shed 0 bases, with 9 bases lying between them. The CDR3 extends over 15 amino acids. The CDR3 reads CASSLVVGLNTEAFF. DNA for the CDR3: TGTGCCAGCAGCTTAGTTGTGGGCTTGAACACTGAAGCTTTCTTT. Using reference TRBV7-2 and TRBJ1-1 for the parts outside the CDR3, the full variable domain is GAGVSQSPSNKVTEKGKDVELRCDPISGHTALYWYRQSLGQGLEFLIYFQGNSAPDKSGLPSDRFSAERTGGSVSTLTIQRTQQEDSAVYLCASSLVVGLNTEAFFGQGTRLTVV.

The chain uses TRBV20-1 and TRBJ2-1; 7 bases are shared with TRBD2. Matching the DNA end better, TRBJ2-7 makes the J call doubtful. Germline V gives CDR1 DFQATT, CDR2 SNEGSKA (reference sequence). The CDR3 covers 14 residues. CDR3 in DNA: TGCAGTGCTAGCCGGCCTAGCGGCTCCTACGAGCAGTACTTC. It codes for CSASRPSGSYEQYF.

About this clonotype: One end of the junction fails to match germline, which may point to a read error. The chain recombines TRBV11-2 with TRBJ1-1; possibly TRBD1 for D (5 bases). The germline V gene has CDR1 SGHAT and CDR2 FQNNGV. CDR3 length equals 15 residues. This chain's CDR3 is CTSSLEGDWDTEAFF. DNA of the CDR3: TGTACCAGCAGCTTAGAAGGGGATTGGGACACTGAAGCTTTCTTT.

This clonotype has a count of ten or more. The chain is built from TRBV29-1 and TRBJ2-1, with no clear D. Germline-derived CDR1 and CDR2 are SQVTM and ANQGSEA. The V and J ends lost 3 bases and 0 bases respectively, with 0 bases between them. The CDR3 covers 11 residues. DNA of the CDR3: TGCAGCGTTGACTCCTACAATGAGCAGTTCTTC. Protein product: CSVDSYNEQFF.

The chain joins TRBV15 to TRBJ2-7; D is unclear. This CDR3 contains 13 residues. Germline V gene sequence: CDR1 LNHNV, CDR2 YYDKDF (reference sequence). Trimming cost V 5 bases and J 4 bases, with 12 bases left between them. Written as DNA, the CDR3 is TGTGCCACCAGCGCCCGCGACTTGTACGAGCAGTACTTC. Encoded protein: CATSARDLYEQYF.

In the case of this clonotype: A junction end diverges from the germline sequence, so it may reflect a read error. The J gene is TRBJ2-1, the V gene TRBV28; D is uncertain. Per the germline V gene, CDR1 is MDHEN and CDR2 is SYDVKM. The CDR3 spans 13 residues. DNA for the CDR3: TGTGCCGGCAGTTTCCGCGGTTACAATGAGCAGTTCTTC. It encodes CAGSFRGYNEQFF.

The CDR3 DNA reads TGTGCCAGCAGCCGGGACAGGTTCCCCACTGAAGCTTTCTTT. Protein product: CASSRDRFPTEAFF. V and J are TRBV9 and TRBJ1-1, with TRBD1 matching over 8 bases. Germline V CDR1 and CDR2: SGDLS, YYNGEE. There are 14 residues in the CDR3. V was pared by 4 bases and J by 4 bases, with 6 bases of the junction left unmatched.

CDR3 sequence (DNA): TGCGCCAGCAGCTCGCGCAGTTGGGGCCCCAACTATGGCTACACCTTC. It is translated as CASSSRSWGPNYGYTF. V gene TRBV5-1 combines with J gene TRBJ1-2; D possibly corresponds to TRBD1 (5 bases). The CDR3 loop spans 16 amino acids. Deletions cut 3 bases from V and 2 bases from J, with 17 bases between. CDR1 SGHRS and CDR2 YFSETQ come from the germline V gene.

The chain carries TRBV6-5 and TRBJ1-2; tentatively, D is TRBD1 (6 bases). V was clipped by 2 bases and J by 5 bases, with 15 bases between them. The CDR3 is made up of 15 amino acids. Germline assignment: CDR1 MNHEY and CDR2 SVGAGI. As DNA, the CDR3 is TGTGCCAGCAGTTACGGGGGCAGGATCGGATATGGCTACACCTTC. Protein: CASSYGGRIGYGYTF.

The chain couples TRBV27 to TRBJ1-2; possible D gene TRBD1, 5 bases. Trimming left V 0 bases short and J 5 bases short, with 7 bases between. Germline V lookup: CDR1 MNHEY, CDR2 SMNVEV (reference sequence). The CDR3 has 13 residues. This CDR3 reads CASSLSGQYGYTF. The CDR3 bases are TGTGCCAGCAGTTTATCGGGGCAATATGGCTACACCTTC.

The CDR3, as DNA: TGTGCCAGCAGCCAAGCGGGACTACAAGAGACCCAGTACTTC. As protein: CASSQAGLQETQYF. J is TRBJ2-5 and V is TRBV3-1; 7 bases match TRBD2. Germline lookup yields CDR1 LGHDT and CDR2 YNNKEL (reference sequence). V lost 1 base, J lost 2 bases, and 1 base stayed unmatched. This CDR3 spans 14 amino acids.

This clonotype was picked up a small number of times. This chain connects TRBV7-2 to TRBJ2-7; 10 bases align to TRBD1. The CDR3 length is 14 residues. The V segment lost 7 bases and the J segment 3 bases; nucleotides outside the gene matches: 6. Germline values: CDR1 SGHTA, CDR2 FQGNSA. CDR3: CASMRDRGDYEQYF. In nucleotides, the CDR3 is TGTGCCAGCATGAGGGACAGGGGTGACTACGAGCAGTACTTC.

This clonotype was picked up many times. The chain carries TRBV7-3 and TRBJ2-1; D is ambiguous. Germline lookup yields CDR1 SGHTA and CDR2 FQGTGA. With 5 bases removed from V and 7 bases from J, the gap between germline ends came to 9 bases. The CDR3 sequence is 12 residues long. The CDR3 region has the DNA TGTGCCAGCAGCACCCAAGGGAATGAGCAGTTCTTC. Protein: CASSTQGNEQFF.

This clonotype came up many times. The rearrangement links TRBV29-1 to TRBJ2-1; TRBD1 matches at 9 bases. Germline CDR1 is SQVTM and CDR2 is ANQGSEA. The ends lost 2 bases at V and 0 bases at J; junction bases unmatched: 11. The CDR3 runs 18 residues. The CDR3, as DNA: TGCAGCGTTGAACGTGGAGGACAGGGGTTAAGCTCCTACAATGAGCAGTTCTTC. This codes for CSVERGGQGLSSYNEQFF.

J is TRBJ2-1 and V is TRBV5-1; 7 nucleotides align to TRBD2. Germline V lookup: CDR1 SGHRS, CDR2 YFSETQ. With V trimmed by 0 bases and J by 0 bases, 3 bases remained unmatched. The CDR3 length is 16 residues. CDR3 residues: CASSLERTSSYNEQFF. In DNA, the CDR3 is TGCGCCAGCAGCTTGGAAAGGACTAGCTCCTACAATGAGCAGTTCTTC.

The J gene is TRBJ2-5, the V gene TRBV6-1; maybe TRBD1 (6 bases). This CDR3 contains 15 residues. CDR1 MNHNS and CDR2 SASEGT come from the germline V gene. V was pared by 2 bases and J by 11 bases, with 21 bases between. The CDR3 DNA is TGTGCCAGCAGTGAACCCCACAGGGCCCACCTAGAGCAGTACTTC. It codes for CASSEPHRAHLEQYF.

The V gene is TRBV10-3, the J gene TRBJ2-7, with unresolved D. Germline V gene data show CDR1 as ENHRY and CDR2 as SYGVKD. CDR3 length equals 14 residues. V dropped 4 bases and J dropped 2 bases, with 12 bases sitting between them. This CDR3 reads CAISAEKEAYEQYF. CDR3 bases: TGTGCCATCAGTGCAGAGAAAGAGGCCTACGAGCAGTACTTC.

The CDR3 DNA follows: TGTGCAGACATCGGGCGGGGGAGCACAGATACGCAGTATTTT. It translates to CADIGRGSTDTQYF. V is TRBV9 and J is TRBJ2-3; the match to TRBD2 covers 7 bases. CDR1 and CDR2 from the germline V gene are SGDLS and YYNGEE. The CDR3 is 14 amino acids.

The chain recombines TRBV7-2 with TRBJ1-4, with no clear D. V was trimmed by 5 bases and J by 6 bases, leaving 13 bases between them. This CDR3 spans 14 amino acids. CDR1 is SGHTA and CDR2 is FQGNSA in the germline V gene. The CDR3 coding sequence is TGTGCCAGCAGCCTCTATTACAGCGATGAAAAACTGTTTTTT. It codes for CASSLYYSDEKLFF.

The CDR3 nucleotides read TGTGCCAGCAGCGTAGTAGGGGCCTCACCCGGGGAGCTGTTTTTT. Amino acids: CASSVVGASPGELFF. The rearrangement joins TRBV9 to TRBJ2-2; tentative D call: TRBD1 (5 bases). This CDR3 contains 15 residues. Trimming removed 0 bases at V and 6 bases at J, with 12 bases between. Germline V gene data show CDR1 as SGDLS and CDR2 as YYNGEE.

The genes are TRBV20-1 and TRBJ2-3; 9 bases line up with TRBD2. The CDR3 is 15 amino acids. Trimming at V came to 6 bases and at J to 2 bases, leaving 9 bases not matched to a gene. Per the germline V gene, CDR1 is DFQATT and CDR2 is SNEGSKA (reference sequence). DNA of the CDR3: TGCAGTGCGGGTTTAGCGGGGGCCCTCACAGATACGCAGTATTTT. It yields the protein CSAGLAGALTDTQYF.

This clonotype was seen a handful of times. The chain combines TRBV14 with TRBJ2-4; 7 bases align to TRBD1. The junction had 14 bases not matched to a gene; V was cut back by 3 bases and J by 0 bases. The CDR3 has 19 amino acids. Germline V CDR1 and CDR2: SGHDN, FVKESK. The CDR3 DNA is TGTGCCAGCAGCCAGACACCACCGGGACAGATTGTAGCCAAAAACATTCAGTACTTC. This sequence encodes CASSQTPPGQIVAKNIQYF.

This clonotype was seen a single time. The chain carries TRBV30 and TRBJ1-2; unclear D gene. Germline V gene sequence: CDR1 GTSNPN, CDR2 SVGIG (reference sequence). The V end was cut by 1 base, the J end by 0 bases, with 18 bases between. The CDR3 has 17 amino acids. This chain's CDR3 is CAWSDRPAGPSNYGYTF. The CDR3 DNA follows: TGTGCCTGGAGTGATCGACCGGCCGGACCATCTAACTATGGCTACACCTTC.

This clonotype came up a few times. The rearrangement links TRBV7-8 to TRBJ2-7; a possible D gene is TRBD1 (5 bases). This CDR3 comprises 15 residues. Germline V gives CDR1 SGHVS, CDR2 FQNEAQ. V dropped 2 bases and J dropped 2 bases, with 13 bases sitting between them. The CDR3, as DNA: TGTGCCAGCAGCTTACAGGCGGCGGACACCTACGAGCAGTACTTC. This gives the protein CASSLQAADTYEQYF.

This rearrangement joins TRBV7-3 to TRBJ2-7; 7 bases align to TRBD2. Germline V gives CDR1 SGHTA, CDR2 FQGTGA. The CDR3 is 14 amino acids. V was clipped by 2 bases and J by 6 bases; unmatched bases: 7. As DNA, the CDR3 is TGTGCCAGCAGCTTATTAGCGGGTGATGGCGAGCAGTACTTC. Translating it yields CASSLLAGDGEQYF.

V and J are TRBV4-1 and TRBJ2-5; TRBD2 matches 10 bases. V shed 7 bases, J shed 5 bases, and the junction held 7 bases outside the gene matches. From germline, CDR1 is MGHRA and CDR2 YSYEKL. The CDR3 consists of 14 residues. CDR3 nucleotide sequence: TGCGCCAGCAAGACCCATAGCGGGGGGGAGACCCAGTACTTC. It yields the protein CASKTHSGGETQYF.

The chain combines TRBV20-1 with TRBJ2-4; 8 bases match TRBD2. CDR3 length: 17 amino acids. V was pared by 5 bases and J by 6 bases, with 18 bases of the junction left unmatched. Looked up from germline, CDR1 is DFQATT and CDR2 is SNEGSKA (reference sequence). As DNA, the CDR3 is TGCAGTGCTCTCCCCCTGGGGCGGGGGGACTCAATAAACATTCAGTACTTC. Its translation: CSALPLGRGDSINIQYF.

This clonotype has more than one count but fewer than ten. The rearrangement joins TRBV7-9 to TRBJ1-1, with D possibly being TRBD1 (5 bases). Germline assignment: CDR1 SEHNR and CDR2 FQNEAQ (reference sequence). Trimming left V 5 bases short and J 7 bases short, with 20 bases between. CDR3 length: 15 residues. CDR3 residues: CASSAMSGFPGEAFF. DNA for the CDR3: TGTGCCAGCAGCGCAATGTCAGGGTTTCCGGGTGAAGCTTTCTTT.

This clonotype has just a few counts. This chain connects TRBV28 to TRBJ2-5, with 10 bases that match TRBD1. Germline V lookup: CDR1 MDHEN, CDR2 SYDVKM. The CDR3 length is 16 residues. V was pared by 4 bases and J by 0 bases, with 5 bases of the junction left unmatched. The CDR3 spells CASSSRTGGNQETQYF. The CDR3 region has the DNA TGTGCCAGCAGTTCACGGACAGGGGGGAACCAAGAGACCCAGTACTTC. Full variable domain (missing parts from reference TRBV28 and TRBJ2-5): DVKVTQSSRYLVKRTGEKVFLECVQDMDHENMFWYRQDPGLGLRLIYFSYDVKMKEKGDIPEGYSVSREKKERFSLILESASTNQTSMYLCASSSRTGGNQETQYFGPGTRLLVL.

The chain recombines TRBV5-1 with TRBJ2-5, with 14 bases identical to TRBD2. Germline values: CDR1 SGHRS, CDR2 YFSETQ. V lost 4 bases, J lost 4 bases, and 6 bases stayed unmatched. CDR3 length equals 16 residues. Here the CDR3 reads CASSETSGRARETQYF. The CDR3 DNA follows: TGCGCCAGCAGCGAGACTAGCGGGAGGGCCCGAGAGACCCAGTACTTC. Combining the CDR3 with reference TRBV5-1 and TRBJ2-5 gives the whole variable domain KAGVTQTPRYLIKTRGQQVTLSCSPISGHRSVSWYQQTPGQGLQFLFEYFSETQRNKGNFPGRFSGRQFSNSRSEMNVSTLELGDSALYLCASSETSGRARETQYFGPGTRLLVL.

The chain recombines TRBV5-1 with TRBJ2-7; TRBD2 matches at 11 bases. The V and J ends lost 4 bases and 3 bases, in that order; junction bases with no gene match: 6. CDR1 is SGHRS and CDR2 is YFSETQ in the germline V gene. The length of the CDR3 is 15 residues. CDR3 in DNA: TGCGCCAGCAGCCGAACTAGCGGGAGTGTCTACGAGCAGTACTTC. Protein sequence: CASSRTSGSVYEQYF.